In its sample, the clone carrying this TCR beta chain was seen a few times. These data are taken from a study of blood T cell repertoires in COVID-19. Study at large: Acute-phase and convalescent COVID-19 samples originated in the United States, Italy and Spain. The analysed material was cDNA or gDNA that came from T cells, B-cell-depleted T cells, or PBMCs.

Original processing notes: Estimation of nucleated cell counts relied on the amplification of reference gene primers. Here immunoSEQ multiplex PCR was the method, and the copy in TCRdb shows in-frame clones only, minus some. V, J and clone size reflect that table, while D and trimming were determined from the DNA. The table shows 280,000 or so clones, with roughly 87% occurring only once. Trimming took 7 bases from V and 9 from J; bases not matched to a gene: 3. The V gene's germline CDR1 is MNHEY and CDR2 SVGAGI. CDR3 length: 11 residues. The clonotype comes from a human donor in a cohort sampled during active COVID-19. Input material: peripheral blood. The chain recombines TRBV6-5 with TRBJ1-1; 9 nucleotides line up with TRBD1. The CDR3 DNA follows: TGTGCCAGCACCGGACAGGGGCAAGCTTTCTTT. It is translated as CASTGQGQAFF.